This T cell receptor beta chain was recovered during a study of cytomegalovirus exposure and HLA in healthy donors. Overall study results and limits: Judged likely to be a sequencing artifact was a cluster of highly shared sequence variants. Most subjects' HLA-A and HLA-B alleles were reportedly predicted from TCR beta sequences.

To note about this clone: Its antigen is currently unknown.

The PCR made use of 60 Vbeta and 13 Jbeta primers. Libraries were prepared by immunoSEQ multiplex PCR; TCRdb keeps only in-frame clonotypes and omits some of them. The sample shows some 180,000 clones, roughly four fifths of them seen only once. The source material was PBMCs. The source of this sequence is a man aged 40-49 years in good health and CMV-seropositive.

CDR3 in amino acids: CASSLGTPQETQYF. CDR3 bases: TGCGCCAGCAGCTTGGGAACCCCCCAGGAGACCCAGTACTTC. The genes are TRBV5-1 and TRBJ2-5; D is uncertain. CDR1 is SGHRS and CDR2 is YFSETQ in the germline V gene. Trimming took 0 bases from V and 5 from J, leaving 11 bases between them. This CDR3 region has 14 residues.